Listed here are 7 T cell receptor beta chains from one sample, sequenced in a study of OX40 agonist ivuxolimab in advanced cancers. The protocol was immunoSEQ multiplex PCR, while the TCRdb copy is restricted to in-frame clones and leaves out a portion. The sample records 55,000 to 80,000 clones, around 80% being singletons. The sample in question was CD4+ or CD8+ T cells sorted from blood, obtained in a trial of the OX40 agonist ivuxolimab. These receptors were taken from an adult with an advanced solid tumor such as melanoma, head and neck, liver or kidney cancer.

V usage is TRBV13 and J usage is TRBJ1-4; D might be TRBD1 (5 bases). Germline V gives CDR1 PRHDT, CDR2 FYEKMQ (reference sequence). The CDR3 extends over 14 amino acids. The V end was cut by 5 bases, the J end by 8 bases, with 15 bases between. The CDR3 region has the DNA TGTGCCAGCAGCGGGGCCCTTGGGTCCGAAAAACTGTTTTTT. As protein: CASSGALGSEKLFF. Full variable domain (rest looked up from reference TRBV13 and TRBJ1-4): AAGVIQSPRHLIKEKRETATLKCYPIPRHDTVYWYQQGPGQDPQFLISFYEKMQSDKGSIPDRFSAQQFSDYHSELNMSSLELGDSALYFCASSGALGSEKLFFGSGTQLSVL.

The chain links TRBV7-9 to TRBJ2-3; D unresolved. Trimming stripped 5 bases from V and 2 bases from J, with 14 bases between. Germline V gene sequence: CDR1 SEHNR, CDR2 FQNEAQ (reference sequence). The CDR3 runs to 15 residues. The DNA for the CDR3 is TGTGCCAGCAGCCGGCCGATGGCGGACACAGATACGCAGTATTTT. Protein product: CASSRPMADTDTQYF.

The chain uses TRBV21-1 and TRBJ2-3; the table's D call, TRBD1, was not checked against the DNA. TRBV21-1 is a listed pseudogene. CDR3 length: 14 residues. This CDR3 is CAPWGDSHTDTQYF. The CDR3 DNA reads TGTGCCCCCTGGGGGGACAGCCACACAGATACGCAGTATTTT.

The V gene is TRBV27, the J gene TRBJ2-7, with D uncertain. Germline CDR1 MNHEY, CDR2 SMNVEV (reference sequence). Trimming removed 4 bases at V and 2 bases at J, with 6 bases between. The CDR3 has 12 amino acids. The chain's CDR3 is CASSSSPYEQYF. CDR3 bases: TGTGCCAGCAGTTCCTCCCCCTACGAGCAGTACTTC.

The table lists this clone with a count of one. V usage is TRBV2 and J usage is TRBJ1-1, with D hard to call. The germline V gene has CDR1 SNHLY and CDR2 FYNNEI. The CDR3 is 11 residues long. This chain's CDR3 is CAETANTEAFF. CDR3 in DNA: TGTGCGGAGACGGCGAACACTGAAGCTTTCTTT.

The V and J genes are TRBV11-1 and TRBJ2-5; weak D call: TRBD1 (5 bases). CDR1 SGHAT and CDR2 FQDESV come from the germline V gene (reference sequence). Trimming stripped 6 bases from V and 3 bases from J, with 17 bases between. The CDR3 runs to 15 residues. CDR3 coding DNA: TGTGCCAGCAGGATTGGCCCAGGGAATGAAGAGACCCAGTACTTC. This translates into CASRIGPGNEETQYF. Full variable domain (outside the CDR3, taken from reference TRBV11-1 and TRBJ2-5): EAEVAQSPRYKITEKSQAVAFWCDPISGHATLYWYRQILGQGPELLVQFQDESVVDDSQLPKDRFSAERLKGVDSTLKIQPAELGDSAMYLCASRIGPGNEETQYFGPGTRLLVL.

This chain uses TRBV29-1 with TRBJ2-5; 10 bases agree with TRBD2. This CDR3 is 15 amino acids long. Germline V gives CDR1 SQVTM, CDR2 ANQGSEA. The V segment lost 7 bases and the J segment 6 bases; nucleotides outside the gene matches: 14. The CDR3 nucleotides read TGCAGCGCCGCACTGAGAAGCGGGGGGGCGCAGACCCAGTACTTC. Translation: CSAALRSGGAQTQYF. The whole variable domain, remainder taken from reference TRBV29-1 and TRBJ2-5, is SAVISQKPSRDICQRGTSLTIQCQVDSQVTMMFWYRQQPGQSLTLIATANQGSEATYESGFVIDKFPISRPNLTFSTLTVSNMSPEDSSIYLCSAALRSGGAQTQYFGPGTRLLVL.